This TCR beta chain stems from a study of blood T cell repertoires in COVID-19 (dated by TCRdb to 2019 to 2021). About the study as a whole: Collaborator samples came from the United States, Italy and Spain and covered acute and convalescent phases of COVID-19. The prospective study material was composed of cDNA or gDNA derived from T cells, B-cell-depleted T cells, or PBMCs. Subjects who had been exposed to COVID-19, were actively infected with it, or had recovered from it provided the deeply sampled blood TCRbeta repertoires that made up the dataset. The repertoires were released in a freely available public database meant as a resource for research on the immune response to SARS-CoV-2. Samples were obtained from the ongoing ImmuneRACE study (first 160 participants) and from 950 to 1,500 subjects provided by 6 global collaborators. A de-identified subject ID, COVID-19 status, age in years and sex were almost always included in the sample metadata. Where HLA class I and class II types were available, the types were taken from metadata supplied by the sample provider, not from assay-based typing. Beyond this particular receptor, the publication reports: How much clinical and demographic metadata was included differed by source and by participant, and the metadata was provided uncurated.

The CDR3 contains 14 residues, cysteine and phenylalanine counted. Here the CDR3 DNA is all that survives: 42 bases in frame from base 1. Between the V and J ends, shortened by 3 bases and 2 bases respectively, the junction contains 11 bases. According to the germline V gene (reference sequence), CDR1 reads GTSNPN and CDR2 reads SVGIG. TCRbeta CDR3 regions were amplified from genomic DNA by means of the immunoSEQ Assay, a bias-controlled multiplex PCR. Under the source paper's analysis protocol: The number of nucleated cells in each sample was estimated by amplification of reference gene primers within the assay. Sequence reads were collapsed and filtered to measure the absolute abundance of every unique TCRbeta CDR3 rearrangement. For each sample, productive Simpson clonality was calculated by taking the square root of Simpson's diversity index across productive rearrangements. This is the immuneACCESS table as TCRdb keeps it, with only in-frame sequences that have V and J called. A part of the clones is gone; compared with another copy, unresolved V genes explain less than half, and the rest is unexplained. From that table come the V and J calls and clone size; the DNA was used to work out D and trimming. The sample table holds approximately 90,000 clones, of which roughly 85% were seen once. Under 4.5% of the sample is taken by the ten largest.

Whole blood was collected in K2EDTA tubes by collaborating institutions according to the institutions' own protocols. Collaborator samples were shipped for TCRbeta analysis as frozen whole blood, isolated PBMCs, or DNA extracted from either sample type. A note on this clone: This receptor's antigen is unknown. It has no much larger one-base neighbor in the sample; base qualities were not kept.

This receptor was taken from a man aged 55 to 70 with acute or convalescent COVID-19. Material for sequencing was peripheral blood. This chain is built from TRBV30 and TRBJ1-3; TRBD1 is a possible D gene, resting on 5 matching bases. Here the CDR3 is given as CAWRGLRAGNTIYF. Here is the DNA: TGTGCCTGGAGGGGCCTCAGGGCTGGAAACACCATATATTTT.